This T cell receptor (beta chain) is from a study of human thymus T cells. Thymus specimens were resections from corrective heart surgery. Having surgery to correct congenital heart defects, healthy Finnish infants acted as the donors. Repertoires were generated with immunoSEQ multiplex PCR, while TCRdb's copy carries only in-frame clones and drops some. The repertoire holds about 120,000 clones, with 90% to 95% as singletons. As regards this clone: The antigen is undetermined.

V was clipped by 2 bases and J by 2 bases; unmatched bases: 8. Germline CDR1 MDHEN, CDR2 SYDVKM. The CDR3 totals 16 residues. Study-level results: Related research found strongly overlapping thymic repertoires in unrelated individuals. Seemingly biased V and J gene usage marked thymic and blood repertoires.

The sample was thymus tissue. This clonotype was obtained from a boy younger than two with a congenital heart defect but otherwise immunologically healthy. This chain joins TRBV28 and TRBJ2-7; 8 bases fit TRBD2. The CDR3 region is CASSLPREGWTYEQYF. CDR3 coding DNA: TGTGCCAGCAGTTTACCTCGGGAGGGGTGGACCTACGAGCAGTACTTC. The full variable domain, in which reference TRBV28 and TRBJ2-7 provide the parts outside the CDR3, is DVKVTQSSRYLVKRTGEKVFLECVQDMDHENMFWYRQDPGLGLRLIYFSYDVKMKEKGDIPEGYSVSREKKERFSLILESASTNQTSMYLCASSLPREGWTYEQYFGPGTRLTVT.